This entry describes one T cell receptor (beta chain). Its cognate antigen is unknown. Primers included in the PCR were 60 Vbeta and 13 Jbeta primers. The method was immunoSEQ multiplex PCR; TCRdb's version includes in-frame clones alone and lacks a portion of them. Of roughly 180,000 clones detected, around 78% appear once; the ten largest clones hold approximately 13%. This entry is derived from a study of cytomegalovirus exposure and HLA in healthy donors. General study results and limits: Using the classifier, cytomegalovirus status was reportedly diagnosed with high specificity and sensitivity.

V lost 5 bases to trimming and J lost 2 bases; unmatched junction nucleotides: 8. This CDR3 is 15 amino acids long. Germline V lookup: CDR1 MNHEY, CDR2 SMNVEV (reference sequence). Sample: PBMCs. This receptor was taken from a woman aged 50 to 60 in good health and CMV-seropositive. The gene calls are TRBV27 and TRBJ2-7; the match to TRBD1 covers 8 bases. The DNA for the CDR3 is TGTGCCAGCAGTAGGACAGGGACACCCACCTACGAGCAGTACTTC. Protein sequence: CASSRTGTPTYEQYF.